These 2 T cell receptor beta chains came from one sample sequenced in a study of cytomegalovirus exposure and HLA in healthy donors. The PCR ran on 60 Vbeta and 13 Jbeta primers. TCRdb's copy holds only in-frame clones and misses some; the assay was immunoSEQ multiplex PCR. The sample gives around 300,000 clones, under 80% of which show up once; roughly 2.4% is in the top ten. The sequencing input was PBMCs. The receptor source for this set is a female donor in good health and CMV-seronegative.

This chain uses TRBV5-1 with TRBJ2-5; 7 nucleotides agree with TRBD2. Germline V CDR1 and CDR2: SGHRS, YFSETQ. J lost 5 bases, V lost 8 bases, and 12 bases had no gene match. CDR3 length equals 14 residues. CDR3 DNA sequence: TGCGCCAGTAGAGTCGGGGACTATAGGGAGACCCAGTACTTC. Residues: CASRVGDYRETQYF.

The V and J genes are TRBV5-1 and TRBJ2-7; 7 nucleotides line up with TRBD1. Unmatched junction bases numbered 4, after V lost 7 bases and J lost 0 bases. The CDR3 is 13 residues long. Germline V CDR1 and CDR2: SGHRS, YFSETQ. CDR3 nucleotides: TGCGCCAGCGGCTGGGACAGCTCCTACGAGCAGTACTTC. This gives the protein CASGWDSSYEQYF.